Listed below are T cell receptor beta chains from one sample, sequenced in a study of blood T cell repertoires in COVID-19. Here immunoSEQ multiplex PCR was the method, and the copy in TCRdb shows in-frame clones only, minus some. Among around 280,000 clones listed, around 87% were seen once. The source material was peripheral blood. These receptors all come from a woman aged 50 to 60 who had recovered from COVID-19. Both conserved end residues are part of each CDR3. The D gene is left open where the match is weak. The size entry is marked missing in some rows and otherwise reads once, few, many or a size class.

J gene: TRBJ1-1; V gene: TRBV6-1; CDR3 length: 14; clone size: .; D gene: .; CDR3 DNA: TGTGCCAGCAGTGATAGCGTGTTCGGAACTGAAGCTTTCTTT; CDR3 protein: CASSDSVFGTEAFF
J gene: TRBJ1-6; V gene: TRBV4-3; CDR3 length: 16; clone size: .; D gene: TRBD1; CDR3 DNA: TGCGCCAGCAGCCAGTCGGGGACAGGCTATAATTCACCCCTCCACTTT; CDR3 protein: CASSQSGTGYNSPLHF
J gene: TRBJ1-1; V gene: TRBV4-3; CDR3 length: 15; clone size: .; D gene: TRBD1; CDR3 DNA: TGCGCCAGCAGCCGCGTGACAGGGCCGCACACTGAAGCTTTCTTT; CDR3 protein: CASSRVTGPHTEAFF
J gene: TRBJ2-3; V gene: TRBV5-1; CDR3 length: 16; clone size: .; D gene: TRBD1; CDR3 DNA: TGCGCCAGCAGCTCTCCGGGACAGGGGGTTAAAGATACGCAGTATTTT; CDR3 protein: CASSSPGQGVKDTQYF
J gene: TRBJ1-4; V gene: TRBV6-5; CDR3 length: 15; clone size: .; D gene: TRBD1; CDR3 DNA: TGTGCCAGCACTAAAAACGACAGGGTAGGCGAAAAACTGTTTTTT; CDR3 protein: CASTKNDRVGEKLFF
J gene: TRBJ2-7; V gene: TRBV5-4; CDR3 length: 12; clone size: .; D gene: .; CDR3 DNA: TGTGCCAGCAGCTTGGGAGCCTACGAGCAGTACTTC; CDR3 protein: CASSLGAYEQYF
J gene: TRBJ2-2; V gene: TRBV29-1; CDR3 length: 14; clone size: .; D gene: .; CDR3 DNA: TGCAGCGTTAGAGGGGGGGTCAACACCGGGGAGCTGTTTTTT; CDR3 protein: CSVRGGVNTGELFF
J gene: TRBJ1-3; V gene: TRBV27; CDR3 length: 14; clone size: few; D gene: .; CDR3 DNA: TGTGCCAGCAGTTTTGGCCAGTTTGGAAACACCATATATTTT; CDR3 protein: CASSFGQFGNTIYF
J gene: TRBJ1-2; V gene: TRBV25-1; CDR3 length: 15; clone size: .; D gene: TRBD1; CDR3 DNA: TGTGCCAGCAGTGATAGGGGACAGGGGTATTATGGCTACACCTTC; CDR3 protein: CASSDRGQGYYGYTF
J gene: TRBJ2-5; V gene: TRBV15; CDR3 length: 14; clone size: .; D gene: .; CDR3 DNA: TGTGCCACCAGCAGAGATCAGGTACAAGAGACCCAGTACTTC; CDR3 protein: CATSRDQVQETQYF
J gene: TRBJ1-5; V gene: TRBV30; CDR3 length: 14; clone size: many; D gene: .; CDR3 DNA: TGTGCCTGGAGTGTGGCGGGGGCCGGTCAGCCCCAGCATTTT; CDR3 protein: CAWSVAGAGQPQHF
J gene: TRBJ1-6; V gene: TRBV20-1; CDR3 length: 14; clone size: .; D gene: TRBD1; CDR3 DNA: TGCAGTGCTAGTCTGGGACAGGGGCTGTCACCCCTCCACTTT; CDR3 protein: CSASLGQGLSPLHF
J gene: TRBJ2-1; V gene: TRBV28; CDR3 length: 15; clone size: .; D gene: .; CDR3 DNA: TGTGCCAGCAGTTCTTTATCCCGCTCCTACAATGAGCAGTTCTTC; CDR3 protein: CASSSLSRSYNEQFF
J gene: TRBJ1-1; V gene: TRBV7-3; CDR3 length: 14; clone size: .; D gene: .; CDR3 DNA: TGTGCCAGCAGCTTTGGGCAGGCCAACACTGAAGCTTTCTTT; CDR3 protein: CASSFGQANTEAFF
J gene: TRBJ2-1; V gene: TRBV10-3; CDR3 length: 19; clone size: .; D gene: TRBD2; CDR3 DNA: TGTGCCATCAGTGACTCCAGGGGCTCGACTAGCGGGAGTACGGATGAGCAGTTCTTC; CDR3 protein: CAISDSRGSTSGSTDEQFF
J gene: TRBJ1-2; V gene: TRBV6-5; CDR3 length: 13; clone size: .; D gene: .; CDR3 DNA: TGTGCCAGCAGTCCGGGACTGCCTTCTGGCTACACCTTC; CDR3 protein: CASSPGLPSGYTF
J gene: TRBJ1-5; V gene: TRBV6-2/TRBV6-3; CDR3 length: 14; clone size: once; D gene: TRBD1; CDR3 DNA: TGTGCCAGCAGTCCACAGGGGAGGATTCAGCCCCAGCATTTT; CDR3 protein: CASSPQGRIQPQHF
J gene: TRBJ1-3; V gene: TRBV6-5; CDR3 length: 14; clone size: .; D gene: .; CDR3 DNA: TGTGCCAGCAGCCCAGGGGTGATTGGAAACACCATATATTTT; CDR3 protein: CASSPGVIGNTIYF
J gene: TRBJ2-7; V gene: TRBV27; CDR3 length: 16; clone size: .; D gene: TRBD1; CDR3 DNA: TGTGCCAGCAGTTTATCTCCCGGGACAGGCTACTACGAGCAGTACTTC; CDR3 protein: CASSLSPGTGYYEQYF
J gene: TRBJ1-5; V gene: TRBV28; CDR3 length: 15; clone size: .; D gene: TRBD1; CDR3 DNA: TGTGCCAGCAGGCCCCAGGGGGCCCTCAATCAGCCCCAGCATTTT; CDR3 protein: CASRPQGALNQPQHF
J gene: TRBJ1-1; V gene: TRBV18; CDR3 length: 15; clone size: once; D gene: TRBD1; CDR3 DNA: TGTGCCAGCTCACCTAGGGACAGGGTGAACACTGAAGCTTTCTTT; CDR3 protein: CASSPRDRVNTEAFF
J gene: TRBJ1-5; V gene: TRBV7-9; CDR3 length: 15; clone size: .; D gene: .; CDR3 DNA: TGTGCCAGCAGCAGGGGGTCCTATAGCAATCAGCCCCAGCATTTT; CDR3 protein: CASSRGSYSNQPQHF
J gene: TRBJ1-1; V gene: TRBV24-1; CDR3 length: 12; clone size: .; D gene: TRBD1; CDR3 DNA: TGTGCCACCAGTGACCCCAGGGGGCAAGCTTTCTTT; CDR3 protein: CATSDPRGQAFF
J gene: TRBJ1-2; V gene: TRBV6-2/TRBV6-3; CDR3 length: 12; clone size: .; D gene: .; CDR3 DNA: TGTGCCAGCAGTGGAGGAAGATATGGCTACACCTTC; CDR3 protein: CASSGGRYGYTF
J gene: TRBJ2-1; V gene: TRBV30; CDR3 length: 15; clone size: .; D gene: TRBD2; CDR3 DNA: TGTGCCTGGAGTCCCGGGGTAGCGGGGTACAATGAGCAGTTCTTC; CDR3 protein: CAWSPGVAGYNEQFF
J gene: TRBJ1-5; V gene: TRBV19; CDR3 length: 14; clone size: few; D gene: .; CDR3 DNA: TGTGCCAGTACTACGACAGGCGCCAATCAGCCCCAGCATTTT; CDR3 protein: CASTTTGANQPQHF
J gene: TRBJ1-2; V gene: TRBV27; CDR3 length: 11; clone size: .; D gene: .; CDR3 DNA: TGTGCCAGCAACATATATGATGGCTACACCTTC; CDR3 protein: CASNIYDGYTF
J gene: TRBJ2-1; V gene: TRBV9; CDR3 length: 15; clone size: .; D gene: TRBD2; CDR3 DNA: TGTGCCAGCAGCGTATCTTCGGGAGGGTTCGATGAGCAGTTCTTC; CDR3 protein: CASSVSSGGFDEQFF
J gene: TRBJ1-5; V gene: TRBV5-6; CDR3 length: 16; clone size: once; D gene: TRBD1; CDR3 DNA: TGTGCCAGCAGCTTAAACAGGGGGATGGGGAATCAGCCCCAGCATTTT; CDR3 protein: CASSLNRGMGNQPQHF
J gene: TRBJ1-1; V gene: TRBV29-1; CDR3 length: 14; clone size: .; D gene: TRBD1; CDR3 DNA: TGCAGCGTTGAAAAGGACAGGGGGAACACTGAAGCTTTCTTT; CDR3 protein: CSVEKDRGNTEAFF
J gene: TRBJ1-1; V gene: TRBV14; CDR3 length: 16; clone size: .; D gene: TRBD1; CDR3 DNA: TGTGCCAGCAGCCAAACTACAGGGGTTTCGCGGACTGAAGCTTTCTTT; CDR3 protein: CASSQTTGVSRTEAFF
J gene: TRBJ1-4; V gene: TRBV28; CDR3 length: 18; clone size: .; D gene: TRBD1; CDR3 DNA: TGTGCCAGCAGTTTTCCCCGGGACAGGGTCCCTTTTCGGGAAAAACTGTTTTTT; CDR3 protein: CASSFPRDRVPFREKLFF
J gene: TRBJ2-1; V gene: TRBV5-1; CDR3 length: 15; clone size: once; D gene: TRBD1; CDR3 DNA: TGCGCCAGCAGCTTGGCGGGGACAGTGGGGAATGAGCAGTTCTTC; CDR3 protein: CASSLAGTVGNEQFF
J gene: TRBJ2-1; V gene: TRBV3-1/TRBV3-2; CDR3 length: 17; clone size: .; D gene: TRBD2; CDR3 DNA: TGTGCCAGCAGCCACACACCCGGGACTAGCGGGAGTAATGAGCAGTTCTTC; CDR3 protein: CASSHTPGTSGSNEQFF
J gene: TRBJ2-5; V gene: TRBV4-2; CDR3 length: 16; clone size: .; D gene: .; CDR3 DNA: TGTGCCAGCAGCCCGCTAGGGCCAGGGAACCAAGAGACCCAGTACTTC; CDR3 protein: CASSPLGPGNQETQYF
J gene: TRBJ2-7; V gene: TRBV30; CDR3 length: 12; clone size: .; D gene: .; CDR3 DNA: TGTGCCTGGAGCAGGGGAACCTACGAGCAGTACTTC; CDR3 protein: CAWSRGTYEQYF
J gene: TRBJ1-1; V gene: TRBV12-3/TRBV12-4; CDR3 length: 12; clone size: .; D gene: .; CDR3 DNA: TGTGCCAGCAGTTTACAGGGTTCTGAAGCTTTCTTT; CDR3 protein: CASSLQGSEAFF
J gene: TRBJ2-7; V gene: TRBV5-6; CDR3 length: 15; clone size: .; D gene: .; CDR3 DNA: TGTGCCAGCAGCTTGGAGCCAGGCCCATCCTACGAGCAGTACTTC; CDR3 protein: CASSLEPGPSYEQYF
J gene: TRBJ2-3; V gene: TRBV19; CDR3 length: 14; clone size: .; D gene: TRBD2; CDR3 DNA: TGTGCCACGAGACTAGCGGGGAGCACAGATACGCAGTATTTT; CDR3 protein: CATRLAGSTDTQYF
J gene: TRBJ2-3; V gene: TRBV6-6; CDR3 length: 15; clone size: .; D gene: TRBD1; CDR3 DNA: TGTGCCAGCAGTTCCCTGGGACAGGTCACAGATACGCAGTATTTT; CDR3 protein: CASSSLGQVTDTQYF
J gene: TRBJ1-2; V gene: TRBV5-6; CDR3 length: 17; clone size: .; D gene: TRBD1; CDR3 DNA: TGTGCCAGCAGCTTGGGGACCGGGACAGCCTTTAACTATGGCTACACCTTC; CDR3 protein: CASSLGTGTAFNYGYTF
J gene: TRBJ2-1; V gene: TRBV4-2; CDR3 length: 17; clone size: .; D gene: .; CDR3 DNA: TGTGCCAGCAGCCAAGAACCTACGAGCTCCCATTACAATGAGCAGTTCTTC; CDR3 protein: CASSQEPTSSHYNEQFF
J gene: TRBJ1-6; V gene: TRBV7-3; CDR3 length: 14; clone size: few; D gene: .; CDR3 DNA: TGTGCCAGCAGGGGAGGACGGTCCAATTCACCCCTCCACTTT; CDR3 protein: CASRGGRSNSPLHF
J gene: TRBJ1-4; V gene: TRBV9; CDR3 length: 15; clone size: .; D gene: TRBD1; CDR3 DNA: TGTGCCAGCAGCTCCTCCGGGACAGCTGATGAAAAACTGTTTTTT; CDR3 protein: CASSSSGTADEKLFF
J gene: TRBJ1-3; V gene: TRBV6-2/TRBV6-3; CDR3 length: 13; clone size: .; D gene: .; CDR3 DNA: TGTGCCAGCAGTCGGTCAGGGGGAAACACCATATATTTT; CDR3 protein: CASSRSGGNTIYF